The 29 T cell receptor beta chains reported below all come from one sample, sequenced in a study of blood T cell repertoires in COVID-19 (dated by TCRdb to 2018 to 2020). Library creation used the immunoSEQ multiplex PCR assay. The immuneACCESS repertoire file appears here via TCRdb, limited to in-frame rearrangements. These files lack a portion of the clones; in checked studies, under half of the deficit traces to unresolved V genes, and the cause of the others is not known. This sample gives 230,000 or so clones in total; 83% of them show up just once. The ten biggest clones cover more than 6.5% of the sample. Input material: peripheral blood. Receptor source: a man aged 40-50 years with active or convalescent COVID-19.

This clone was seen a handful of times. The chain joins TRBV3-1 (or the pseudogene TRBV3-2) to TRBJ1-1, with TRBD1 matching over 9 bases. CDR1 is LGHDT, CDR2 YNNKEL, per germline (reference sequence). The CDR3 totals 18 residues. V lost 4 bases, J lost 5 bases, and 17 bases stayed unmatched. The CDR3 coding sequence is TGTGCCAGCAGCCTACGATCTACGGGGACAGGGAGGGGAACTGAAGCTTTCTTT. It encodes CASSLRSTGTGRGTEAFF.

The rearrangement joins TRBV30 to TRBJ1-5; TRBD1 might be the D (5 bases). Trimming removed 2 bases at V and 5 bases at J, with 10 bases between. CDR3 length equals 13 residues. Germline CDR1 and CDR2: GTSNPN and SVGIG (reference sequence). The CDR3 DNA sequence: TGTGCCTGGAGTACCGGGGGTCATCAGCCCCAGCATTTT. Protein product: CAWSTGGHQPQHF. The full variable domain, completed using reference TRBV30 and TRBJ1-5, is SQTIHQWPATLVQPVGSPLSLECTVEGTSNPNLYWYRQAAGRGLQLLFYSVGIGQISSEVPQNLSASRPQDRQFILSSKKLLLSDSGFYLCAWSTGGHQPQHFGDGTRLSIL.

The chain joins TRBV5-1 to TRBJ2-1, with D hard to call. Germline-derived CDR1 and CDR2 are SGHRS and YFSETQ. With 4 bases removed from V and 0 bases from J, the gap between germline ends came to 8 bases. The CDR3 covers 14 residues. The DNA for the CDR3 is TGCGCCAGCAGCCCCACGAGCTCCTACAATGAGCAGTTCTTC. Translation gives CASSPTSSYNEQFF.

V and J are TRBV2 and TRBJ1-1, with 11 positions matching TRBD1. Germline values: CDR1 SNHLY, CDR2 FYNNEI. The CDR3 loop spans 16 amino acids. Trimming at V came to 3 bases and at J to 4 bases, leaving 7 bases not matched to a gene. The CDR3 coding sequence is TGTGCCAGCAGTGAGGGGACAGGGGGATTGGGCACTGAAGCTTTCTTT. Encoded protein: CASSEGTGGLGTEAFF.

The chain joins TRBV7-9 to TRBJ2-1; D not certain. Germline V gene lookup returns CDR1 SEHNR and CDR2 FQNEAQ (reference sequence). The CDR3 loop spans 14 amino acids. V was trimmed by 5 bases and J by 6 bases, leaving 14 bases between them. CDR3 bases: TGTGCCAGCAGCCTACCCTCGGTTGGCAATGAGCAGTTCTTC. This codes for CASSLPSVGNEQFF. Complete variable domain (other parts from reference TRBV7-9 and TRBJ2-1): DTGVSQNPRHKITKRGQNVTFRCDPISEHNRLYWYRQTLGQGPEFLTYFQNEAQLEKSRLLSDRFSAERPKGSFSTLEIQRTEQGDSAMYLCASSLPSVGNEQFFGPGTRLTVL.

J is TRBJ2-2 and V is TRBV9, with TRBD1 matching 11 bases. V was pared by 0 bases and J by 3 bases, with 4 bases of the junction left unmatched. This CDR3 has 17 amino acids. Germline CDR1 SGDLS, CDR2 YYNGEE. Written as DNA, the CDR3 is TGTGCCAGCAGCGTAGAGGGACAGGGGGGATACACCGGGGAGCTGTTTTTT. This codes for CASSVEGQGGYTGELFF. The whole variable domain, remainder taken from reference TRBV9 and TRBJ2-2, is DSGVTQTPKHLITATGQRVTLRCSPRSGDLSVYWYQQSLDQGLQFLIQYYNGEERAKGNILERFSAQQFPDLHSELNLSSLELGDSALYFCASSVEGQGGYTGELFFGEGSRLTVL.

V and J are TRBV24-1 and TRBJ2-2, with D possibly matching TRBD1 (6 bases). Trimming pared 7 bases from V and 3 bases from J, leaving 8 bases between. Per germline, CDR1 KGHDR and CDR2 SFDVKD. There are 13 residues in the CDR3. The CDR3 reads CATRTGHTGELFF. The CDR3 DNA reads TGTGCCACCAGGACAGGACACACCGGGGAGCTGTTTTTT.

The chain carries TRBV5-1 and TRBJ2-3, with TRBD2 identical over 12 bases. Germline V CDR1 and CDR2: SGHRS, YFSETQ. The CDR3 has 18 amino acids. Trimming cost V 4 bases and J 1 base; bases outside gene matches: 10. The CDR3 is CASSPPLAGGPGTDTQYF. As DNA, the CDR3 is TGCGCCAGCAGCCCCCCTCTAGCGGGGGGGCCAGGCACAGATACGCAGTATTTT.

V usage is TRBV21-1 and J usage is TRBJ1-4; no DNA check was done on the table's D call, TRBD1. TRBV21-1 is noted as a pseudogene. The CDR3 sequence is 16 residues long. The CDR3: CASSKEPARLDEKLFF. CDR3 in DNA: TGTGCCAGCAGCAAAGAGCCGGCCAGGTTAGATGAAAAACTGTTTTTT.

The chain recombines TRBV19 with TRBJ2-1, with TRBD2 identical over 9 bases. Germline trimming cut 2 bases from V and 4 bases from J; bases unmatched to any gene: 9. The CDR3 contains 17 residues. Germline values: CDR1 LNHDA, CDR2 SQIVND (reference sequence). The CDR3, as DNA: TGTGCCAGTAGTATAACGGGGCTAGCGGGGACTTACAATGAGCAGTTCTTC. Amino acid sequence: CASSITGLAGTYNEQFF.

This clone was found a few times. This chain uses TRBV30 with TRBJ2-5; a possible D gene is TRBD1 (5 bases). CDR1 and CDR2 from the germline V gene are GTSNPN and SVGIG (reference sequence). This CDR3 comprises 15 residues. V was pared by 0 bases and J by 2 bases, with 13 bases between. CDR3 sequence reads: CAWSVGQGLQETQYF. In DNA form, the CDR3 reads TGTGCCTGGAGTGTCGGGCAGGGCCTTCAAGAGACCCAGTACTTC.

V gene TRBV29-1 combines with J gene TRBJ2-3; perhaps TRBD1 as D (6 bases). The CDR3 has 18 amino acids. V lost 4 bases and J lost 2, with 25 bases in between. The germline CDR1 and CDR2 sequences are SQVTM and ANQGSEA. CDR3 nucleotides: TGCAGCGTTGGGGGGTTCCTCTCCACAGGGCCCAACACAGATACGCAGTATTTT. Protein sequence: CSVGGFLSTGPNTDTQYF.

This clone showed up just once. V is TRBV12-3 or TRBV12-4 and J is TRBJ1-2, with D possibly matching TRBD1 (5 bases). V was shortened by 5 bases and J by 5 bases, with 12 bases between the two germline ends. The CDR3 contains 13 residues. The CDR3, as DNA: TGTGCCAGCAGTCCCGCGGGGGAGTATGGCTACACCTTC. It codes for CASSPAGEYGYTF.

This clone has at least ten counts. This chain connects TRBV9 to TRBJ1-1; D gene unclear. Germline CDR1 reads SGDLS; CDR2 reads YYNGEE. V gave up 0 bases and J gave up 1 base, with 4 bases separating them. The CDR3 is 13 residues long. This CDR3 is CASSVAGNTEAFF. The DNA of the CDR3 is TGTGCCAGCAGCGTAGCAGGGAACACTGAAGCTTTCTTT.

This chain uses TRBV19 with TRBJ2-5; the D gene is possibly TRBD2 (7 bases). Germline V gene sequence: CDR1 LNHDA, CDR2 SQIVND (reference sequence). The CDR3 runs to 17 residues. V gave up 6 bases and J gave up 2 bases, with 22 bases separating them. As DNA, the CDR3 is TGTGCCAGTAGCTCGAGAGGGGGGGGTCGCTTTCAAGAGACCCAGTACTTC. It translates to CASSSRGGGRFQETQYF.

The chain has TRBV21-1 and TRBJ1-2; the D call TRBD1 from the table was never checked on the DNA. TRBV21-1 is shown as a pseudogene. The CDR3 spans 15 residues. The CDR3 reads CASSNSPGTGGAYTF. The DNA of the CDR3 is TGTGCCAGCAGCAACTCGCCGGGGACAGGGGGCGCCTACACCTTC.

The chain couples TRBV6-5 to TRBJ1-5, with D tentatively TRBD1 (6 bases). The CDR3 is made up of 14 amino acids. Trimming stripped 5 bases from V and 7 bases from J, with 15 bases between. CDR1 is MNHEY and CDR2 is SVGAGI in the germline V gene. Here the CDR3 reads CASSPTQGTQPQHF. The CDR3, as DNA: TGTGCCAGCAGTCCCACACAGGGTACACAGCCCCAGCATTTT.

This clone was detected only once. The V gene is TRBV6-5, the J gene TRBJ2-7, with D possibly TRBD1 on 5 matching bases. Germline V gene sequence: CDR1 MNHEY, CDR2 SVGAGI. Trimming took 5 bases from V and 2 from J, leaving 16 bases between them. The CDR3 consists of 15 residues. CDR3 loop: CASSIRQTGTYEQYF. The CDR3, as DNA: TGTGCCAGCAGTATAAGACAGACGGGCACCTACGAGCAGTACTTC.

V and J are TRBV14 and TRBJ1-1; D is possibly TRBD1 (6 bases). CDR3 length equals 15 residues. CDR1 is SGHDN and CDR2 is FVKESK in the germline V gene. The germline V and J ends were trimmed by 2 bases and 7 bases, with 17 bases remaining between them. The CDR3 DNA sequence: TGTGCCAGCAGCCAATTGGTTAAAGGGACAAATGAAGCTTTCTTT. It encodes CASSQLVKGTNEAFF. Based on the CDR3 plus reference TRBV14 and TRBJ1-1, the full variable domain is EAGVTQFPSHSVIEKGQTVTLRCDPISGHDNLYWYRRVMGKEIKFLLHFVKESKQDESGMPNNRFLAERTGGTYSTLKVQPAELEDSGVYFCASSQLVKGTNEAFFGQGTRLTVV.

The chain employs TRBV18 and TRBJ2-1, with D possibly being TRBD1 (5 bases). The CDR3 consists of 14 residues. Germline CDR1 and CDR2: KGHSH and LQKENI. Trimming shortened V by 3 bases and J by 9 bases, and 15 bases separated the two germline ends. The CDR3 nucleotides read TGTGCCAGCTCACCCGCAGGGCCGCGAGGTGAGCAGTTCTTC. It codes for CASSPAGPRGEQFF.

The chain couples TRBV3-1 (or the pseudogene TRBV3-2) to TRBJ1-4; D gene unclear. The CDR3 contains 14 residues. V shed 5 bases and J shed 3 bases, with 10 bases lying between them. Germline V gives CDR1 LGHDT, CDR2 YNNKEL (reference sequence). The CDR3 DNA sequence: TGTGCCAGCAGCGCCCGGGTCGCTAATGAAAAACTGTTTTTT. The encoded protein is CASSARVANEKLFF.

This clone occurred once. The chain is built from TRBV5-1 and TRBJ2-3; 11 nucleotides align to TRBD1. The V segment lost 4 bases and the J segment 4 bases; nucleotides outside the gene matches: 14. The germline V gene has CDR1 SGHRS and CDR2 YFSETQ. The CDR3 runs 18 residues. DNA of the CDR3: TGCGCCAGCAGCATAGGACAGGGGGCGCGAGGGGCCGCAGATACGCAGTATTTT. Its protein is CASSIGQGARGAADTQYF.

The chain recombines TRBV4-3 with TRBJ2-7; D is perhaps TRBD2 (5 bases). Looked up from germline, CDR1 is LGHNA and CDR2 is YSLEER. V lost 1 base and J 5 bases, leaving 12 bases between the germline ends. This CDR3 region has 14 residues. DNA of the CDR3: TGCGCCAGCAGCCAAGGCTTATACGGGGACGAGCAGTACTTC. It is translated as CASSQGLYGDEQYF.

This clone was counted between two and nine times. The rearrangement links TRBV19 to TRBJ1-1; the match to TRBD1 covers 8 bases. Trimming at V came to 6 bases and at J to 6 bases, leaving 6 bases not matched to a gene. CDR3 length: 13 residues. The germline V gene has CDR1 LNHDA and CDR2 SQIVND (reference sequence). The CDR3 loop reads CASRKDREAEAFF. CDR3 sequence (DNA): TGTGCCAGTAGGAAGGACAGGGAAGCTGAAGCTTTCTTT.

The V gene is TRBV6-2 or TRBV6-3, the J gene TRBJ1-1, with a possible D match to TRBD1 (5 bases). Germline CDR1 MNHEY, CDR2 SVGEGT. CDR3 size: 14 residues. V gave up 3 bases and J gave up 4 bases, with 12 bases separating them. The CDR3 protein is CASSYQGESTEAFF. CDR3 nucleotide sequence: TGTGCCAGCAGTTATCAGGGTGAGAGCACTGAAGCTTTCTTT.

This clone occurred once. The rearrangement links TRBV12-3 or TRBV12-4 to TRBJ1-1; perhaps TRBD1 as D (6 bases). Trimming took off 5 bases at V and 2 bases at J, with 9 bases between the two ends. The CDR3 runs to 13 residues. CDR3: CASSGGFNTEAFF. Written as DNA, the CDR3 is TGTGCCAGCAGTGGGGGCTTTAACACTGAAGCTTTCTTT.

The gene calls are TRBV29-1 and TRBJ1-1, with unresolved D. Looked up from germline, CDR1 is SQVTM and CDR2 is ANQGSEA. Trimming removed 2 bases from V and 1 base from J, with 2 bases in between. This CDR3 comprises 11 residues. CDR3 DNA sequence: TGCAGCGTTGAACAGAACACTGAAGCTTTCTTT. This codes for CSVEQNTEAFF.

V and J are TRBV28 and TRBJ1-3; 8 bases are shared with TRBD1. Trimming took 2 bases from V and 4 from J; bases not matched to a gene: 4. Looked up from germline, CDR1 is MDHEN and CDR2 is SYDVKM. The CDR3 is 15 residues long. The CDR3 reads CASSLVGQGGNTIYF. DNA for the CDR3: TGTGCCAGCAGTTTAGTTGGACAGGGAGGAAACACCATATATTTT.

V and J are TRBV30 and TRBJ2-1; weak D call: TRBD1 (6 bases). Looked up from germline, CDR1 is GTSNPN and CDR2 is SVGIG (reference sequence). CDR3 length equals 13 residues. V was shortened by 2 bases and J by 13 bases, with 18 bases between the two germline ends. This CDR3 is CAWSPTAGTNQFF. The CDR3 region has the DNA TGTGCCTGGAGTCCGACAGCCGGGACAAATCAGTTCTTC.